These 20 T cell receptor beta chains share one sample of origin, sequenced in a study of T-cell memory formation after mild COVID-19 (dated by TCRdb to the early 2020s). Receptor libraries were prepared by 5' RACE. The instrument given in TCRdb is Illumina NovaSeq 6000. The raw public data were reprocessed by TCRdb itself: fastp quality trimming at Q25, MiXCR clonotype calling, in-frame beta chains only. Each entry is one CDR3 protein sequence, shown with its most common DNA and genes. The sample table holds hundreds of thousands of distinct CDR3 sequences, of which approximately 14% were seen once. 20% to 25% of the sample is taken by the ten largest. Specimen: PBMCs or a T cell subset sorted from them (not recorded which). The receptors were sampled from a young man who had mild COVID-19 (a few samples of this study predate the infection). The sample titles of this study are shuffled in the database, so cell type and time point are left out; the donor was told from shared clones.

The V call is TRBV6-6, the J call TRBJ2-3; no reliable D call. Germline V gene sequence: CDR1 MNHNY, CDR2 SVGAGI (reference sequence). V was clipped by 8 bases and J by 2 bases, with 14 bases between them. The CDR3 consists of 14 residues. The DNA for the CDR3 is TGTGCCAGCTTGAAAGCGTGGGCCACAGATACGCAGTATTTT. This encodes CASLKAWATDTQYF.

This chain connects TRBV7-2 to TRBJ2-7, with D tentatively TRBD1 (5 bases). The V gene's germline CDR1 is SGHTA and CDR2 FQGNSA. V lost 6 bases and J 3 bases, leaving 15 bases between the germline ends. The CDR3 is 14 amino acids. CDR3 sequence reads: CASRASREDYEQYV. DNA for the CDR3: TGTGCCAGCAGAGCCTCCAGGGAAGACTACGAGCAGTACGTC.

This clonotype is a singleton in its sample. This chain uses TRBV12-3 or TRBV12-4 with TRBJ2-1, with D maybe TRBD1 (6 bases). The length of the CDR3 is 15 residues. The ends were cut back, 1 base at V and 7 bases at J, with 14 bases in the middle. The CDR3 DNA is TGTGCCAGCAGTTTAGGCAGGGGAGAGTGGAATGAGCAGTTCTTC. Its protein is CASSLGRGEWNEQFF.

This clonotype came up many times. This chain uses TRBV12-3 or TRBV12-4 with TRBJ1-5, with D possibly matching TRBD1 (6 bases). V was pared by 6 bases and J by 9 bases, with 15 bases between. The CDR3 sequence is 13 residues long. CDR3 sequence: CASRLQGLPPQHF. CDR3 DNA sequence: TGTGCCAGCAGACTACAGGGTTTGCCGCCCCAGCATTTT.

This clonotype occurred a few times. V usage is TRBV9 and J usage is TRBJ1-5, with D unclear. CDR1 is SGDLS and CDR2 is YYNGEE in the germline V gene. V was cut by 3 bases and J by 6 bases, with 10 bases left in between. The CDR3 loop spans 13 amino acids. The CDR3 nucleotides read TGTGCCAGCAGCGGCGCAAGTGGTCAGCCCCAGCATTTT. This codes for CASSGASGQPQHF.

The J gene is TRBJ2-5, the V gene TRBV5-6, with D tentatively TRBD2 (6 bases). This CDR3 comprises 16 residues. V shed 4 bases and J shed 5 bases, with 21 bases lying between them. Germline V lookup: CDR1 SGHDT, CDR2 YYEEEE. The CDR3 region is CASSPTEGLRWETQYF. DNA for the CDR3: TGTGCCAGCAGCCCCACGGAGGGGCTAAGGTGGGAGACCCAGTACTTC.

This clonotype was seen at least ten times. The chain joins TRBV12-3 or TRBV12-4 to TRBJ1-1, with D perhaps matching TRBD1 (6 bases). V was pared by 5 bases and J by 7 bases, with 23 bases between. The CDR3 runs to 16 residues. CDR3 residues: CASSLNTGPLGGEAFF. Written as DNA, the CDR3 is TGTGCCAGCAGTCTCAATACAGGGCCCCTAGGTGGTGAAGCTTTCTTT.

The gene calls are TRBV7-6 and TRBJ1-2; TRBD1 might be the D (5 bases). The V gene's germline CDR1 is SGHVS and CDR2 FNYEAQ. Deletions cut 5 bases from V and 7 bases from J, with 14 bases between. The CDR3 runs 13 residues. The DNA of the CDR3 is TGTGCCAGCAGCCATCGTGGGGACGGTGGCTACACCTTC. Translating gives CASSHRGDGGYTF.

V gene TRBV29-1 combines with J gene TRBJ2-2, with TRBD1 matching over 9 bases. Germline V gene sequence: CDR1 SQVTM, CDR2 ANQGSEA. V was pared by 4 bases and J by 2 bases, with 2 bases of the junction left unmatched. This CDR3 region has 14 residues. The CDR3 DNA reads TGCAGCGTTGGGGACAGGGTCAACACCGGGGAGCTGTTTTTT. It specifies CSVGDRVNTGELFF.

The J gene is TRBJ2-7, the V gene TRBV20-1, with TRBD1 as a possible D gene (5 bases). The CDR3 loop spans 14 amino acids. Germline V gives CDR1 DFQATT, CDR2 SNEGSKA (reference sequence). The V end was cut by 0 bases, the J end by 6 bases, with 15 bases between. The CDR3 loop is CSAREAGRVIEQYV. The CDR3 DNA reads TGCAGTGCTAGAGAGGCCGGCAGGGTTATCGAGCAGTACGTC.

There are a few counts of this clonotype. J is TRBJ1-1 and V is TRBV24-1, with unresolved D. CDR3 length: 15 residues. The germline gives CDR1 KGHDR, CDR2 SFDVKD. V lost 0 bases to trimming and J lost 6 bases, with 13 bases between them. This chain's CDR3 is CATSDLGGRIAEAFF. The CDR3 coding sequence is TGTGCCACCAGTGATTTGGGAGGGAGGATCGCTGAAGCTTTCTTT.

The chain links TRBV3-1 to TRBJ1-2; 9 bases match TRBD1. J lost 2 bases, V lost 4 bases, and 5 bases had no gene match. CDR3 length: 15 residues. The V gene's germline CDR1 is LGHDT and CDR2 YNNKEL (reference sequence). The chain's CDR3 is CASSPQTGGNYGYTF. The CDR3 DNA follows: TGTGCCAGCAGCCCCCAGACAGGGGGAAACTATGGCTACACCTTC.

This clonotype was counted at least ten times. The chain has TRBV5-1 and TRBJ2-7; 8 nucleotides match TRBD1. There are 14 residues in the CDR3. Germline trimming cut 5 bases from V and 1 base from J; bases unmatched to any gene: 5. From germline, CDR1 is SGHRS and CDR2 YFSETQ. This chain's CDR3 is CASSPQGGSYEQYF. In DNA form, the CDR3 reads TGCGCCAGCAGTCCACAGGGGGGATCCTACGAGCAGTACTTC.

V gene TRBV5-1 combines with J gene TRBJ2-3, with 14 bases that match TRBD2. Germline CDR1 SGHRS, CDR2 YFSETQ. The CDR3 contains 17 residues. The ends lost 4 bases at V and 2 bases at J; junction bases unmatched: 6. CDR3 amino acids: CASSAGLAGGLTDTQYF. The CDR3 DNA follows: TGCGCCAGCAGCGCTGGACTAGCGGGGGGTCTCACAGATACGCAGTATTTT.

The sample holds a few counts of this clonotype. The rearrangement joins TRBV24-1 to TRBJ2-3; the D gene is possibly TRBD2 (6 bases). The CDR3 totals 17 residues. Deletions cut 4 bases from V and 1 base from J, with 17 bases between. Germline CDR1 is KGHDR and CDR2 is SFDVKD. DNA for the CDR3: TGTGCCACCAGTGACCCGACCGGGGGATGGGGCACAGATACGCAGTATTTT. It translates to CATSDPTGGWGTDTQYF.

In nucleotides, the CDR3 is TGTGCCAGCAGCCCAATGGGGGGGAACACTGAAGCTTTCTTT. Amino acids: CASSPMGGNTEAFF. The genes are TRBV7-9 and TRBJ1-1; weak D call: TRBD1 (5 bases). V lost 5 bases, J lost 1 base, and 11 bases lay in between. The CDR3 extends over 14 amino acids. Germline values: CDR1 SEHNR, CDR2 FQNEAQ (reference sequence).

This clonotype was found many times. V usage is TRBV4-1 and J usage is TRBJ2-7; weak D call: TRBD2 (5 bases). Germline loops: CDR1 MGHRA, CDR2 YSYEKL. V lost 3 bases, J lost 3 bases, and 9 bases lay in between. The CDR3 extends over 13 amino acids. CDR3 in amino acids: CASSQTSGYEQYF. The CDR3 DNA is TGCGCCAGCAGCCAGACGAGCGGCTACGAGCAGTACTTC.

V and J are TRBV4-1 and TRBJ1-6; D is unresolved. V shed 2 bases and J shed 10 bases, with 12 bases lying between them. The CDR3 extends over 14 amino acids. The germline V gene encodes CDR1 MGHRA and CDR2 YSYEKL. The CDR3 DNA reads as TGCGCCAGCAGCCAATCAGGCCAAGGGTCACCCCTCCACTTT. Its translation: CASSQSGQGSPLHF.

This clonotype was seen a few times. The chain combines TRBV15 with TRBJ2-3; 8 bases are a match to TRBD2. The CDR3 is 15 amino acids. V lost 1 base, J lost 4 bases, and 4 bases stayed unmatched. Germline CDR1 reads LNHNV; CDR2 reads YYDKDF (reference sequence). Here the CDR3 DNA reads TGTGCCACCAGCAGAGCGGGGGGGGGGGCAGATACGCAGTATTTT. Its translation: CATSRAGGGADTQYF.

The rearrangement joins TRBV18 to TRBJ1-1; tentative D call: TRBD1 (5 bases). V gave up 2 bases and J gave up 0 bases, with 10 bases separating them. Germline lookup yields CDR1 KGHSH and CDR2 LQKENI. The CDR3 contains 15 residues. The CDR3 region is CASSPLAGMNTEAFF. The DNA of the CDR3 is TGTGCCAGCTCACCATTAGCAGGGATGAACACTGAAGCTTTCTTT.